Presented here are 2 T cell receptor beta chains from one specimen sequenced in a study of shared clonotypes between healthy human individuals. Terminally differentiated effector memory CD45RA+ cells were left out of the naive CD8 fraction, which was CD45RO-negative and positively selected for CCR7. TCRdb keeps only in-frame clones here, not all; method: immunoSEQ multiplex PCR. The sample records about 2.1 million clones, about 93% being singletons. What was sequenced was naive CD8+ T cells from PBMCs. All receptors derive from a man aged 18 to 30 in good health. Some clones in this sample may be carry-over from other donors' samples.

The genes are TRBV7-9 and TRBJ2-1, with 13 bases lining up with TRBD2. J lost 8 bases, V lost 5 bases, and 12 bases had no gene match. The CDR3 is 17 amino acids. CDR1 is SEHNR and CDR2 is FQNEAQ in the germline V gene (reference sequence). CDR3 sequence: CASSPGLAGRKFHEQFF. The CDR3 region has the DNA TGTGCCAGCAGCCCGGGACTAGCGGGGAGGAAGTTCCATGAGCAGTTCTTC. The entire variable domain, with the rest obtained from reference TRBV7-9 and TRBJ2-1, is as follows: DTGVSQNPRHKITKRGQNVTFRCDPISEHNRLYWYRQTLGQGPEFLTYFQNEAQLEKSRLLSDRFSAERPKGSFSTLEIQRTEQGDSAMYLCASSPGLAGRKFHEQFFGPGTRLTVL.

The J gene is TRBJ1-2, the V gene TRBV7-8; D is ambiguous. This CDR3 has 15 amino acids. Trimming cost V 5 bases and J 4 bases, with 17 bases left between them. CDR1 is SGHVS, CDR2 FQNEAQ, per germline. CDR3: CASSLQPNPLYGYTF. The CDR3 nucleotides read TGTGCCAGCAGCCTACAACCCAACCCCCTCTATGGCTACACCTTC.